This TCR beta chain is from a study of early stage breast cancer tumors. Study-level background: Of 15 to 20 invasive breast tumors, twelve were hormone receptor-positive, HER2-negative.

About this clone: Its antigen remains unknown.

Study results and limitations: Enriched TCRB sequences shared across patients were mostly commonly generated sequences. Tumor and normal breast were distinguished via blood comparison in about 85% of the 16 patients. Tumors had roughly 2.4-fold higher T cell density and higher clonality than adjacent normal breast tissue.

Assay: immunoSEQ multiplex PCR; the TCRdb copy retains only in-frame clones and omits some. The sample carries about 36,000 clones, 70% to 80% recorded once. V dropped 2 bases and J dropped 2 bases, with 21 bases sitting between them. This CDR3 has 18 amino acids. CDR1 is SEHNR and CDR2 is FQNEAQ in the germline V gene (reference sequence). The V gene is TRBV7-9, the J gene TRBJ1-2; D may be TRBD1 (6 bases). Sequencing used blood. The TCR was taken from a person in their sixties or seventies with breast cancer. DNA of the CDR3: TGTGCCAGCAGCTTAAGTCTGGGGGGCGTTGGGACCAACTATGGCTACACCTTC. This encodes CASSLSLGGVGTNYGYTF.